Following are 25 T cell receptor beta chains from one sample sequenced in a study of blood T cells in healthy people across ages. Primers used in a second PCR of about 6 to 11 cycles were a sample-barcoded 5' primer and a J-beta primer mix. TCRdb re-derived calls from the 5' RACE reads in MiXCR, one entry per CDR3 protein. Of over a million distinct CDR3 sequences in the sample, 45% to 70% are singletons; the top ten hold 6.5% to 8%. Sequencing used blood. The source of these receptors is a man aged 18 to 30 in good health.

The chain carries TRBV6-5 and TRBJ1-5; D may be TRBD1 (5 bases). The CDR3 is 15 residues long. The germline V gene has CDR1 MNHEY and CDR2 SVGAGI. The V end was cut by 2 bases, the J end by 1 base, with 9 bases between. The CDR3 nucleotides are TGTGCCAGCAGTTACGGGGGGGGAAGCAATCAGCCCCAGCATTTT. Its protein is CASSYGGGSNQPQHF.

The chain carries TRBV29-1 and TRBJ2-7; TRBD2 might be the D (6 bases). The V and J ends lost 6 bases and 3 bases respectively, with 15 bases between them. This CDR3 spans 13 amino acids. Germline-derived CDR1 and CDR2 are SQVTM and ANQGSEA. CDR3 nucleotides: TGCAGCGTCGCCGGGACTCAGCTCTACGAGCAGTACTTC. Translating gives CSVAGTQLYEQYF.

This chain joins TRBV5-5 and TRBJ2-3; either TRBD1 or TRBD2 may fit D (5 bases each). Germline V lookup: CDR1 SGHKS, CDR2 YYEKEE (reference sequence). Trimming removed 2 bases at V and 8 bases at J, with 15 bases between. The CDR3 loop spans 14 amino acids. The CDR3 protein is CASSLGVSAGTQYF. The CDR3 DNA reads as TGTGCCAGCAGCTTAGGGGTCTCGGCGGGTACGCAGTATTTT.

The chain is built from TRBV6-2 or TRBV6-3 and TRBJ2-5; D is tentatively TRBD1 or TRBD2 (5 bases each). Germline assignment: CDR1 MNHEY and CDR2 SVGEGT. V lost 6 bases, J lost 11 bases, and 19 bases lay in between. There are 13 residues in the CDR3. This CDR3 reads CASRRIGTVVQYF. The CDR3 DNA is TGTGCCAGCAGGAGGATAGGGACGGTGGTGCAGTACTTC.

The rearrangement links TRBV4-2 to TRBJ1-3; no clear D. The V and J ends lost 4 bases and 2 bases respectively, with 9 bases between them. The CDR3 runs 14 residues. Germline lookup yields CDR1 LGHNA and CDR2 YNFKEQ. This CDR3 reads CASSPVEAGNTIYF. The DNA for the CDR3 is TGTGCCAGCAGCCCGGTCGAGGCTGGAAACACCATATATTTT.

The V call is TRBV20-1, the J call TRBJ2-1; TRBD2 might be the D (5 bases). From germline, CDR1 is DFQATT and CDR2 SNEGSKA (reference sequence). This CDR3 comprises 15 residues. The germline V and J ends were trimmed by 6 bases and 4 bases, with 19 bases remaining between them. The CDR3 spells CSALESRAAYNEQFF. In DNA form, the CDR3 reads TGCAGTGCGTTAGAATCGAGGGCCGCTTACAATGAGCAGTTCTTC.

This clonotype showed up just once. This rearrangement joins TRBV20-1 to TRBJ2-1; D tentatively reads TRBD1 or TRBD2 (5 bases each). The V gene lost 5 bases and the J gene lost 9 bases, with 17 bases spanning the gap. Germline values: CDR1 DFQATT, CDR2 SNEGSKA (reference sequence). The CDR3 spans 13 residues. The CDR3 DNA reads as TGCAGTGCTCTGAGGGACGGTAAGGGTGAGCAGTTCTTC. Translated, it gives CSALRDGKGEQFF.

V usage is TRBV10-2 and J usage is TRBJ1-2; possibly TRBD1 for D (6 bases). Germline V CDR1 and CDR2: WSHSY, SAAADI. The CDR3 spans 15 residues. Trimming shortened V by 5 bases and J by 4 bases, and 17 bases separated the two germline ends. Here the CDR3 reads CASSPRGGWGYGYTF. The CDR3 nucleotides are TGCGCCAGCAGTCCTCGAGGGGGTTGGGGCTATGGCTACACCTTC.

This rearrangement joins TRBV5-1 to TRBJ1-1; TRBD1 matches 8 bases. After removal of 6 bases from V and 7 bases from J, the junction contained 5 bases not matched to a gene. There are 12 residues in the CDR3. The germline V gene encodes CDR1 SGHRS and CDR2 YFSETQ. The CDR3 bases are TGCGCCAGCAACCAGGGGGCGAGTGAAGCTTTCTTT. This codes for CASNQGASEAFF.

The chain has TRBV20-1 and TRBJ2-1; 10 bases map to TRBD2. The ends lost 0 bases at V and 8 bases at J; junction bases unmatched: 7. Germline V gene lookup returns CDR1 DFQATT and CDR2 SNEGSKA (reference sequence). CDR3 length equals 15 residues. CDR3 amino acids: CSARELSGGMDEQFF. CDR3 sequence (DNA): TGCAGTGCTAGAGAACTTAGCGGGGGGATGGATGAGCAGTTCTTC.

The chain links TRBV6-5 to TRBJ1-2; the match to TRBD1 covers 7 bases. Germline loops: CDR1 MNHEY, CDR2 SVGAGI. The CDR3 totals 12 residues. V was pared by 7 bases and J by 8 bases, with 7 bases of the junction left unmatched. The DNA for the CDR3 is TGTGCCAGCAATGCAGGGGGTGACGGCTACACCTTC. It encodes CASNAGGDGYTF.

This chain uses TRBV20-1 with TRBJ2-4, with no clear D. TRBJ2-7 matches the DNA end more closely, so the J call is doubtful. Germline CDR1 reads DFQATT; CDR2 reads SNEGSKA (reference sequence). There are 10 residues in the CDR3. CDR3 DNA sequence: TGCAGTGCTAGACATCCCGAGCAGTACTTC. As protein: CSARHPEQYF.

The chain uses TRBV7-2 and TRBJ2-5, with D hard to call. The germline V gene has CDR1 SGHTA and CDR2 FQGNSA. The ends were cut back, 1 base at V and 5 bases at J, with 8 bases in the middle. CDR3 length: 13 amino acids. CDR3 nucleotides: TGTGCCAGCAGCTTAGAGTTCCATGAGACCCAGTACTTC. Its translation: CASSLEFHETQYF.

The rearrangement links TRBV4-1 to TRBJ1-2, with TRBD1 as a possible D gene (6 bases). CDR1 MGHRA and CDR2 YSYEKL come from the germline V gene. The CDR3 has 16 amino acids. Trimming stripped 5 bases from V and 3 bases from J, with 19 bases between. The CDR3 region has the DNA TGCGCCAGCAGCTCCAGTCAATACAGGGAATACTATGGCTACACCTTC. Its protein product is CASSSSQYREYYGYTF.

CDR3 protein: CASSLGGGGFSYEQYF. The CDR3 region has the DNA TGTGCCAGCAGCTTAGGAGGCGGGGGGTTCTCCTACGAGCAGTACTTC. The genes are TRBV13 and TRBJ2-7; 8 nucleotides align to TRBD2. The length of the CDR3 is 16 residues. Germline V gene sequence: CDR1 PRHDT, CDR2 FYEKMQ (reference sequence). With V trimmed by 0 bases and J by 0 bases, 4 bases remained unmatched.

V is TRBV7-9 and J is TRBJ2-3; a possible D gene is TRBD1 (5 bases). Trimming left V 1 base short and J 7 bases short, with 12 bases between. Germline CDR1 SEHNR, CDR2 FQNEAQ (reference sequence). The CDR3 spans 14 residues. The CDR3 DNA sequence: TGTGCCAGCAGCTTAGAAACCGGACAAAATACGCAGTATTTT. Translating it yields CASSLETGQNTQYF.

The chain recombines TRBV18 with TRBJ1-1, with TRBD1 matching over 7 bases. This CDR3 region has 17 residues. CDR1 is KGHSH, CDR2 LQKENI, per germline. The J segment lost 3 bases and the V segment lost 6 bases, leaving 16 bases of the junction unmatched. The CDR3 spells CASSKQGPTGIDTEAFF. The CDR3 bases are TGTGCCAGCTCGAAACAGGGGCCCACTGGAATCGACACTGAAGCTTTCTTT.

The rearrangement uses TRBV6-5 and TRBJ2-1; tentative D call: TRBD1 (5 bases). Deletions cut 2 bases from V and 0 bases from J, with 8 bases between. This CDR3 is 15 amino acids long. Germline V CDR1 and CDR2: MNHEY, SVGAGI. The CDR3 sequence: CASSYPQGSYNEQFF. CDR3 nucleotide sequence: TGTGCCAGCAGTTACCCCCAGGGCTCCTACAATGAGCAGTTCTTC.

Here the CDR3 reads CASSDWGGAEAFF. The DNA for the CDR3 is TGTGCCAGCAGTGACTGGGGGGGCGCTGAAGCTTTCTTT. V is TRBV6-6 and J is TRBJ1-1, with a possible D match to TRBD1 (6 bases). CDR1 and CDR2 from the germline V gene are MNHNY and SVGAGI (reference sequence). The CDR3 is 13 amino acids. V shed 5 bases and J shed 6 bases, with 13 bases lying between them.

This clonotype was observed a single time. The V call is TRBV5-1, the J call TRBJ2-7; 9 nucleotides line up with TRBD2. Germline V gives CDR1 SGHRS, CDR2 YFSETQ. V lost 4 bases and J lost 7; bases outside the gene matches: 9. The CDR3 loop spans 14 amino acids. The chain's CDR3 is CASSRERGASEQYF. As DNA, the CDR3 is TGCGCCAGCAGCCGGGAGCGGGGGGCCTCTGAGCAGTACTTC.

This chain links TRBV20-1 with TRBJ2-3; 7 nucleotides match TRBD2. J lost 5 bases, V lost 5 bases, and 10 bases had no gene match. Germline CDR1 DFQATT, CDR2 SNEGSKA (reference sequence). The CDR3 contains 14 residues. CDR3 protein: CSADGTGGLDTQYF. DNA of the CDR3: TGCAGTGCTGATGGGACCGGGGGGTTAGATACGCAGTATTTT.

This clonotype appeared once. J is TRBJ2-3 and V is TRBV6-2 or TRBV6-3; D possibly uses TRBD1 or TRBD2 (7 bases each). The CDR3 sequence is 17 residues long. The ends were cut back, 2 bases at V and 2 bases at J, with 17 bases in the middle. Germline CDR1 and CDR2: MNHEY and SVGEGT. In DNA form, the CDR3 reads TGTGCCAGCAGTTACGGAGACAGGGCGGGAGACACAGATACGCAGTATTTT. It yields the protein CASSYGDRAGDTDTQYF.

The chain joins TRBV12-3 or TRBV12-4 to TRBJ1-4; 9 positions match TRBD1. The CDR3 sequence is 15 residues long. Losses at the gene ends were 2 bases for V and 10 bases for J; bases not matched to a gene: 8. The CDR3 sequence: CASSLLTGGRGKLFF. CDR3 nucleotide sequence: TGTGCCAGCAGTTTACTTACAGGGGGCCGGGGAAAACTGTTTTTT.

CDR3 DNA: TGTGCCAGCAGCCTAGACGAAGTTGAGCAGTTCTTC. It is translated as CASSLDEVEQFF. The V and J genes are TRBV12-3 or TRBV12-4 and TRBJ2-1; D remains ambiguous. This CDR3 has 12 residues. Trimming shortened V by 6 bases and J by 9 bases, and 12 bases separated the two germline ends.

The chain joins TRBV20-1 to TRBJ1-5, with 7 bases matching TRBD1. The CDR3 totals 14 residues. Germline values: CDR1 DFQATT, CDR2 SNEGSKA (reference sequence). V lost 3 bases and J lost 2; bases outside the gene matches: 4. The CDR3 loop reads CSARTGFGNQPQHF. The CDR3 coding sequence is TGCAGTGCTAGGACAGGGTTCGGCAATCAGCCCCAGCATTTT.